These 13 T cell receptor beta chains share one sample of origin, sequenced in a study of molecular identifiers for immune sequencing clone quantification. A single record per CDR3 protein comes from TCRdb applying MiXCR to the PCR reads. This table holds 70,000 to 95,000 distinct CDR3 sequences, around 19% found once. Sequencing used naive CD8+ T cells from blood, with Jurkat cell RNA spiked in. Specified subset: FACS-sorted CD8+CD4-CCR7+CD45RA+ naive T cells. These receptors all stem from a human donor in good health. Some libraries in this study had Jurkat cell RNA spiked in.

The table lists this clonotype with many counts. The gene calls are TRBV12-3 or TRBV12-4 and TRBJ2-5; D may match TRBD1 or TRBD2 (5 bases each). The CDR3 runs 13 residues. The ends were cut back, 2 bases at V and 7 bases at J, with 11 bases in the middle. The CDR3 bases are TGTGCCAGCAGTTTACAGGGACCCGGGACCCAGTACTTC. It codes for CASSLQGPGTQYF.

This clonotype was detected a few times. The rearrangement uses TRBV20-1 and TRBJ2-5; TRBD1 is a possible D gene (6 bases). Trimming took 5 bases from V and 1 from J, leaving 17 bases between them. Germline V CDR1 and CDR2: DFQATT, SNEGSKA (reference sequence). The CDR3 has 15 amino acids. This chain's CDR3 is CSACPDLDSQETQYF. The CDR3 DNA sequence: TGCAGTGCTTGCCCAGACTTGGACAGCCAAGAGACCCAGTACTTC.

This clonotype was detected many times. This chain uses TRBV12-3 or TRBV12-4 with TRBJ1-5; D unresolved. The CDR3 sequence is 12 residues long. The V gene lost 6 bases and the J gene lost 5 bases, with 8 bases spanning the gap. The CDR3 coding sequence is TGTGCCAGCAGCGATGGGGATCAGCCCCAGCATTTT. Amino acid sequence: CASSDGDQPQHF.

At least ten counts were recorded for this clonotype. The chain recombines TRBV19 with TRBJ2-7; tentatively, D is TRBD1 (7 bases). Germline V gene sequence: CDR1 LNHDA, CDR2 SQIVND (reference sequence). The CDR3 is 15 amino acids. V lost 1 base to trimming and J lost 3 bases, with 13 bases between them. The CDR3 DNA sequence: TGTGCCAGTAGTATAGCAGGGGGGCGATTCTACGAGCAGTACTTC. Translation gives CASSIAGGRFYEQYF.

This clonotype was picked up many times. The chain carries TRBV20-1 and TRBJ2-3, with 7 nucleotides matching TRBD2. The junction had 14 bases not matched to a gene; V was cut back by 3 bases and J by 2 bases. Germline-derived CDR1 and CDR2 are DFQATT and SNEGSKA (reference sequence). The CDR3 sequence is 17 residues long. DNA of the CDR3: TGCAGTGCTAGGGCTCGGGACTACGTATCGGTCACAGATACGCAGTATTTT. Translated: CSARARDYVSVTDTQYF.

The chain couples TRBV7-9 to TRBJ2-7; 9 bases align to TRBD2. Germline loops: CDR1 SEHNR, CDR2 FQNEAQ (reference sequence). Trimming removed 1 base from V and 6 bases from J; junction bases left unmatched: 4. The CDR3 covers 14 residues. The CDR3 reads CASSLVAGAGEQYF. CDR3 nucleotide sequence: TGTGCCAGCAGCTTAGTAGCGGGAGCGGGCGAGCAGTACTTC.

In its sample, this clonotype was seen once. Being one base from a much bigger clone, this may be a read error. The CDR3 is CAASNSPGPGDNEQFF. For the CDR3, the DNA is TGTGCCGCCAGCAACTCTCCGGGACCCGGGGACAATGAGCAGTTCTTC. The V and J genes are TRBV15 and TRBJ2-1; D is perhaps TRBD1 or TRBD2 (5 bases each). The CDR3 is made up of 16 amino acids. CDR1 and CDR2 (germline): LNHNV, YYDKDF (reference sequence).

The J gene is TRBJ2-7, the V gene TRBV4-3, with 7 bases that match TRBD1. Germline CDR1 reads LGHNA; CDR2 reads YSLEER. The CDR3 has 15 residues. J gave up 1 base and V 1 base, and 4 bases lay outside the gene matches. CDR3 nucleotide sequence: TGCGCCAGCAGCCAAGGGACAGGATTATCCTACGAGCAGTACTTC. It encodes CASSQGTGLSYEQYF.

This clonotype has at least ten counts. The chain is built from TRBV6-2 or TRBV6-3 and TRBJ1-4; the D is unclear. Trimming took 0 bases from V and 0 from J, leaving 11 bases between them. There are 17 residues in the CDR3. The germline V gene has CDR1 MNHEY and CDR2 SVGEGT. CDR3 DNA sequence: TGTGCCAGCAGTTACTCTTCGAGTGGTGCAACTAATGAAAAACTGTTTTTT. Amino acids: CASSYSSSGATNEKLFF.

This clonotype was seen ten or more times. The chain employs TRBV14 and TRBJ2-3, with TRBD1 as a possible D gene (5 bases). Germline V gene lookup returns CDR1 SGHDN and CDR2 FVKESK. The CDR3 covers 13 residues. V lost 5 bases, J lost 6 bases, and 12 bases lay in between. CDR3 nucleotide sequence: TGTGCCAGCAGCTCCTTCTACAGGGATACGCAGTATTTT. Amino acid sequence: CASSSFYRDTQYF.

This clonotype came up many times. This rearrangement joins TRBV6-5 to TRBJ2-1; the D is unclear. Germline assignment: CDR1 MNHEY and CDR2 SVGAGI. The V end was cut by 7 bases, the J end by 8 bases, with 9 bases between. The CDR3 loop spans 11 amino acids. The CDR3 DNA is TGTGCCAGCATCACCGCCCATGAGCAGTTCTTC. Its translation is CASITAHEQFF.

Note on this clonotype: One junction end does not reproduce the germline sequence, and a read error may be involved. This chain joins TRBV7-2 and TRBJ2-4; 7 bases fit TRBD1. Germline V gene sequence: CDR1 SGHTA, CDR2 FQGNSA. There are 19 residues in the CDR3. The CDR3 spells CAGSPWTGSLNVAKNIQYF. The CDR3 nucleotides are TGCGCCGGCAGCCCGTGGACAGGTTCCCTGAACGTGGCCAAAAACATTCAGTACTTC.

This clonotype was detected many times. The V gene is TRBV15, the J gene TRBJ2-5; D may be TRBD2 (6 bases). The germline V gene encodes CDR1 LNHNV and CDR2 YYDKDF (reference sequence). The CDR3 loop spans 17 amino acids. V gave up 4 bases and J gave up 2 bases, with 20 bases separating them. CDR3 sequence: CATSTLGERAWQETQYF. The CDR3 DNA is TGTGCCACCAGCACGTTGGGGGAGCGGGCGTGGCAAGAGACCCAGTACTTC.